These 16 T cell receptor beta chains originate from one sample sequenced in a study of T cell responses to AZD1222 COVID-19 vaccine. The method was immunoSEQ multiplex PCR; TCRdb's version includes in-frame clones alone and lacks a portion of them. The repertoire consists of about 110,000 clones, with roughly nine tenths occurring once and the leading ten covering roughly 7%. This specimen was peripheral blood, taken on day 0 of AZD1222 vaccination. The receptors originated from an adult in good health.

This clone was recorded only once. The chain has TRBV30 and TRBJ1-4, with D possibly matching TRBD1 (5 bases). The V and J ends lost 5 bases and 8 bases respectively, with 18 bases between them. The CDR3 extends over 14 amino acids. The V gene's germline CDR1 is GTSNPN and CDR2 SVGIG (reference sequence). CDR3: CAWGHPGRWEKLFF. CDR3 sequence (DNA): TGTGCCTGGGGCCACCCAGGGCGGTGGGAAAAACTGTTTTTT.

V is TRBV19 and J is TRBJ1-5; TRBD1 might be the D (5 bases). The CDR3 extends over 15 amino acids. The germline gives CDR1 LNHDA, CDR2 SQIVND (reference sequence). The V and J ends lost 3 bases and 6 bases respectively, with 15 bases between them. DNA of the CDR3: TGTGCCAGTAGTATCGGGCAGGGAAGGGTTCAGCCCCAGCATTTT. This gives the protein CASSIGQGRVQPQHF.

The J gene is TRBJ2-7, the V gene TRBV6-2 or TRBV6-3, with D maybe TRBD1 (5 bases). This CDR3 region has 14 residues. Germline V gives CDR1 MNHEY, CDR2 SVGEGT. Trimming stripped 0 bases from V and 2 bases from J, with 8 bases between. The CDR3 sequence: CASSYSWTTYEQYF. DNA of the CDR3: TGTGCCAGCAGTTACTCGTGGACAACCTACGAGCAGTACTTC.

The chain links TRBV27 to TRBJ2-3, with no clear D. Germline loops: CDR1 MNHEY, CDR2 SMNVEV (reference sequence). Trimming removed 6 bases from V and 0 bases from J, with 10 bases in between. The length of the CDR3 is 14 residues. The CDR3 loop reads CASSNYPSTDTQYF. For the CDR3, the DNA is TGTGCCAGCAGCAACTACCCTAGCACAGATACGCAGTATTTT.

This sequence joins TRBV7-9 and TRBJ2-1; 10 bases agree with TRBD2. CDR1 is SEHNR and CDR2 is FQNEAQ in the germline V gene (reference sequence). With V trimmed by 5 bases and J by 14 bases, 12 bases remained unmatched. CDR3 size: 14 residues. CDR3 sequence reads: CASSEGTSASGEFF. The DNA of the CDR3 is TGTGCCAGCAGCGAGGGGACTAGCGCATCGGGGGAGTTCTTC. Full variable domain (rest looked up from reference TRBV7-9 and TRBJ2-1): DTGVSQNPRHKITKRGQNVTFRCDPISEHNRLYWYRQTLGQGPEFLTYFQNEAQLEKSRLLSDRFSAERPKGSFSTLEIQRTEQGDSAMYLCASSEGTSASGEFFGPGTRLTVL.

The V gene is TRBV18, the J gene TRBJ1-1; 7 nucleotides align to TRBD1. This CDR3 comprises 13 residues. Trimming took 9 bases from V and 1 from J; bases not matched to a gene: 5. Germline CDR1 is KGHSH and CDR2 is LQKENI. This chain's CDR3 is CASSGGANTEAFF. The CDR3 DNA reads TGTGCCAGTTCAGGGGGGGCGAACACTGAAGCTTTCTTT. Full variable domain (remainder filled in from reference TRBV18 and TRBJ1-1): NAGVMQNPRHLVRRRGQEARLRCSPMKGHSHVYWYRQLPEEGLKFMVYLQKENIIDESGMPKERFSAEFPKEGPSILRIQQVVRGDSAAYFCASSGGANTEAFFGQGTRLTVV.

The chain combines TRBV7-3 with TRBJ2-5; the D gene is possibly TRBD2 (6 bases). The CDR3 runs to 13 residues. Trimming cost V 2 bases and J 5 bases, with 9 bases left between them. The germline CDR1 and CDR2 sequences are SGHTA and FQGTGA. The CDR3: CASSLGTGETQYF. The DNA for the CDR3 is TGTGCCAGCAGCTTAGGGACTGGTGAGACCCAGTACTTC.

The chain recombines TRBV7-9 with TRBJ1-5; D not resolved. This CDR3 is 14 amino acids long. Germline lookup yields CDR1 SEHNR and CDR2 FQNEAQ (reference sequence). Trimming left V 1 base short and J 2 bases short, with 6 bases between. The DNA of the CDR3 is TGTGCCAGCAGCTTAGGCCCCGGCAATCAGCCCCAGCATTTT. Translation: CASSLGPGNQPQHF.

The V call is TRBV5-1, the J call TRBJ1-1, with a possible D match to TRBD1 (6 bases). Germline V lookup: CDR1 SGHRS, CDR2 YFSETQ. V lost 0 bases to trimming and J lost 4 bases, with 13 bases between them. The CDR3 spans 15 residues. CDR3 DNA sequence: TGCGCCAGCAGCTTGGAGGGGGATTTAGGCACTGAAGCTTTCTTT. Translated, it gives CASSLEGDLGTEAFF.

The J gene is TRBJ2-1, the V gene TRBV19; TRBD2 matches at 7 bases. The CDR3 length is 12 residues. J lost 9 bases, V lost 10 bases, and 9 bases had no gene match. CDR1 is LNHDA, CDR2 SQIVND, per germline (reference sequence). In nucleotides, the CDR3 is TGTGCCACCCTGGGGGGGGTCGGTGAGCAGTTCTTC. It encodes CATLGGVGEQFF.

This clone was counted once. The chain recombines TRBV18 with TRBJ1-1; TRBD1 matches at 10 bases. CDR3 length: 14 residues. The J segment lost 6 bases and the V segment lost 0 bases, leaving 1 base of the junction unmatched. The germline V gene encodes CDR1 KGHSH and CDR2 LQKENI. As DNA, the CDR3 is TGTGCCAGCTCACCACCGACAGGGGGCCCTGAAGCTTTCTTT. It specifies CASSPPTGGPEAFF.

The chain combines TRBV4-2 with TRBJ2-7; 11 nucleotides align to TRBD2. Germline lookup yields CDR1 LGHNA and CDR2 YNFKEQ. The CDR3 extends over 15 amino acids. V lost 3 bases and J lost 4; bases outside the gene matches: 5. The CDR3 is CASSHTSGSTYEQYF. In DNA, the CDR3 is TGTGCCAGCAGCCACACTAGCGGGAGTACTTACGAGCAGTACTTC.

CDR3 residues: CASKTASNSPLHF. CDR3 nucleotides: TGTGCCAGCAAGACAGCCTCTAATTCACCCCTCCACTTT. This chain uses TRBV6-5 with TRBJ1-6; D might be TRBD1 (5 bases). The V end was cut by 7 bases, the J end by 6 bases, with 10 bases between. The CDR3 has 13 amino acids. Germline-derived CDR1 and CDR2 are MNHEY and SVGAGI.

The chain carries TRBV13 and TRBJ2-3; 8 bases fit TRBD2. CDR3 size: 16 residues. CDR1 PRHDT and CDR2 FYEKMQ come from the germline V gene (reference sequence). V was pared by 1 base and J by 4 bases, with 7 bases of the junction left unmatched. CDR3 protein: CASSLEAAGGADTQYF. The CDR3 DNA sequence: TGTGCCAGCAGCTTAGAGGCGGCGGGGGGCGCAGATACGCAGTATTTT. The entire variable domain, with the rest obtained from reference TRBV13 and TRBJ2-3, is as follows: AAGVIQSPRHLIKEKRETATLKCYPIPRHDTVYWYQQGPGQDPQFLISFYEKMQSDKGSIPDRFSAQQFSDYHSELNMSSLELGDSALYFCASSLEAAGGADTQYFGPGTRLTVL.

The chain uses TRBV5-5 and TRBJ1-2; 7 nucleotides agree with TRBD1. Germline CDR1 and CDR2: SGHKS and YYEKEE (reference sequence). This CDR3 is 13 amino acids long. J gave up 6 bases and V 3 bases, and 5 bases lay outside the gene matches. The CDR3 coding sequence is TGTGCCAGCAGCTCTGGGACAGCCGATGGCTACACCTTC. This codes for CASSSGTADGYTF.

The chain links TRBV18 to TRBJ2-7, with D tentatively TRBD1 or TRBD2 (5 bases each). Germline CDR1 is KGHSH and CDR2 is LQKENI. The CDR3 spans 17 residues. Trimming pared 3 bases from V and 7 bases from J, leaving 25 bases between. The CDR3 nucleotides are TGTGCCAGCTCACCGTTCGACCCGGGGCAGGTTGGTGTTGAGCAGTACTTC. This translates into CASSPFDPGQVGVEQYF.